This is a list of T cell receptor beta chains from one sample in a study of T cells in Graves' hyperthyroidism and ophthalmopathy. TCRdb independently ran MiXCR on the multiplex PCR reads; one entry per CDR3 protein. Of more than 350,000 distinct CDR3 sequences listed, about 14% are singletons. The material sequenced was blood. Source of these receptors: a woman aged 25 to 39 with Graves' ophthalmopathy. Both conserved end residues are part of each CDR3. The D gene is left open where the match is weak. The size entry is marked missing in some rows and otherwise reads once, few, many or a size class.

d_gene	v_gene	j_gene	abundance	CDR3nt	CDR3aa
NA	TRBV20-1	TRBJ2-7	many	TGCAGTGCTTCTCCCGACGGGCCTTACGAGCAGTACTTC	CSASPDGPYEQYF
NA	TRBV27	TRBJ2-6	many	TGTGCCAGCCCCAGGCTGTCCTCTGGGGCCAACGTCCTGACTTTC	CASPRLSSGANVLTF
TRBD1	TRBV12-3/TRBV12-4	TRBJ1-1	many	TGTGCCAGCAGTTTATTGGGACAGGGGATGAACACTGAAGCTTTCTTT	CASSLLGQGMNTEAFF
NA	TRBV12-3/TRBV12-4	TRBJ2-3	few	TGTGCGGGTTCTGGGGGAGGCACAGATACGCAGTATTTT	CAGSGGGTDTQYF
TRBD2	TRBV11-2	TRBJ2-3	many	TGTGCCAGCAGCCGGACTAGCGGGGGATCTAGCACAGATACGCAGTATTTT	CASSRTSGGSSTDTQYF
NA	TRBV20-1	TRBJ2-1	NA	TGCAGTGCTAGACCGTTCGGGGATGAGCAGTTCTTC	CSARPFGDEQFF
NA	TRBV4-1	TRBJ2-6	NA	TGCGCCAGCAGCCAAGACAAGGGCAGGGGTGCTGGGGCCAACGTCCTGACTTTC	CASSQDKGRGAGANVLTF
NA	TRBV4-1	TRBJ2-1	many	TGCGCCAGCAGCTTGCGGGACGGCTCCTACAATGAGCAGTTCTTC	CASSLRDGSYNEQFF
NA	TRBV30	TRBJ1-1	many	TGTGCAACAAAGTTGGGCCCAGCCTCGAACACTGAAGCTTTCTTT	CATKLGPASNTEAFF
NA	TRBV20-1	TRBJ1-2	many	TGCAGTGCAGCGGACATCCCCTATGGCTACACCTTC	CSAADIPYGYTF
TRBD1	TRBV28	TRBJ1-4	NA	TGTGCCAGCAGTTTATATAGATCCCGGGACAGGGGAGACCCAAATGAAAAACTGTTTTTT	CASSLYRSRDRGDPNEKLFF
NA	TRBV3-1	TRBJ2-3	many	TGTGCCAGCAGTTCAGACTACACAGATACGCAGTATTTT	CASSSDYTDTQYF
NA	TRBV5-1	TRBJ2-1	NA	TGCGCCAGCAGCTTGAGTACCACCAGGGGTATTTCGGCTGAGCAGTTCTTC	CASSLSTTRGISAEQFF
NA	TRBV28	TRBJ1-2	many	TGTGCCAGCGAAGACCGTGGCTACACCTTC	CASEDRGYTF
TRBD1	TRBV6-1	TRBJ2-7	many	TGTGCCAGCAGTGAAGACGCCGTTTCGGGACAGGGGTTCTCCTACGAGCAGTACTTC	CASSEDAVSGQGFSYEQYF
TRBD1	TRBV13	TRBJ1-6	NA	TGTGCCAGCAGCTTAGGCCAGGTTTGGACAGGGGGAAATTCACCCCTCCACTTT	CASSLGQVWTGGNSPLHF
NA	TRBV20-1	TRBJ1-1	many	TGCAGTGCTAAGGACGGAACGAACACTGAAGCTTTCTTT	CSAKDGTNTEAFF
NA	TRBV29-1	TRBJ1-1	many	TGCAGCGTTCGGGGGACCACTGAAGCTTTCTTT	CSVRGTTEAFF
NA	TRBV30	TRBJ2-2	many	TGTGCCTGGGACCAGGGGAGTTGGTACACCGGGGAGCTGTTTTTT	CAWDQGSWYTGELFF
NA	TRBV18	TRBJ2-3	many	TGTGCCAGCTCACACAATACGCAGTATTTT	CASSHNTQYF
NA	TRBV12-3/TRBV12-4	TRBJ1-5	many	TGTGCCAGCAGTGCACCGGGACTCATATTCCAGCCCCAGCATTTT	CASSAPGLIFQPQHF
TRBD2	TRBV10-1	TRBJ2-5	many	TGCGCCAGCAGTGAGTGGCTAGCGGGGGGCCCAACTCGGTACCAAGAGACCCAGTACTTC	CASSEWLAGGPTRYQETQYF
NA	TRBV5-6	TRBJ1-1	many	TGTGCCAGCAGCTTAGCCGGTCGGACAGAGTTCACTGAAGCTTTCTTT	CASSLAGRTEFTEAFF
NA	TRBV7-9	TRBJ1-6	few	TGTGCCAGCAGCCTAAAGGGCTCTGGGGCAATCTCCTATAATTCACCCCTCCACTTT	CASSLKGSGAISYNSPLHF
TRBD1	TRBV29-1	TRBJ1-1	few	TGCAGCGTGAGGGGACAGGGAGGTGAAGCTTTCTTT	CSVRGQGGEAFF
NA	TRBV7-9	TRBJ1-1	NA	TGTGCCAGCAGCTTATTCGGGGGGGACAATCGTAGGAAAAACACTGAAGCTTTCTTT	CASSLFGGDNRRKNTEAFF
TRBD1	TRBV20-1	TRBJ1-4	many	TGCAGTGTCACAGGGGGCAATGAAAAACTGTTTTTT	CSVTGGNEKLFF
TRBD1	TRBV6-5	TRBJ1-1	NA	TGTGCCAGCAGTACCGAGACAGGGGGTAACACTGAAGCTTTCTTT	CASSTETGGNTEAFF
NA	TRBV20-1	TRBJ1-5	many	TGCAGTGCTATACGAGACAGAGAAGAATATAGCAATCAGCCCCAGCATTTT	CSAIRDREEYSNQPQHF
NA	TRBV5-1	TRBJ2-6	few	TGCGCCAGCAGCTTGGACGGGCCCGGGGCCAACGTCCTGACTTTC	CASSLDGPGANVLTF
TRBD1	TRBV27	TRBJ2-5	many	TGTGCCAGCAGTCTGGGACAGTGGGAGACCCAGTACTTC	CASSLGQWETQYF
TRBD1	TRBV9	TRBJ1-6	few	TGTGCCAGCAGCCAGGAGACAGGGGCCTTCGGGAATTCACCCCTCCACTTT	CASSQETGAFGNSPLHF
NA	TRBV24-1	TRBJ2-2	many	TGTGCCACCAGTGATTTGCCTCGGGGAGGGAACACCGGGGAGCTGTTTTTT	CATSDLPRGGNTGELFF
TRBD1	TRBV2	TRBJ2-7	many	TGTGCCAGCAGTGAATATAGGACAGGTTCGGGGCTTTACGAGCAGTACTTC	CASSEYRTGSGLYEQYF
TRBD2	TRBV9	TRBJ2-1	NA	TGTGCCAGCAGCGGGGATGCTAGCGGGGATGAGCAGTTCTTC	CASSGDASGDEQFF
NA	TRBV6-5	TRBJ2-1	many	NA	CASILASDYNEQFF
TRBD1	TRBV27	TRBJ1-1	NA	TGTGCCAGCAGTAATACAGGGGTTGGCACTGAAGCTTTCTTT	CASSNTGVGTEAFF
TRBD2	TRBV28	TRBJ2-7	many	TGTGCCAGCAGTCTTTGGGAGGGTCCTGCTCGAGAGCAGTACTTC	CASSLWEGPAREQYF
TRBD2	TRBV7-2	TRBJ2-7	many	TGTGCCAGCAGCTTAGCGCTGGGGGGGATCTACGAGCAGTACTTC	CASSLALGGIYEQYF
NA	TRBV7-9	TRBJ1-2	NA	TGTGCCAGCAGCTTACCCAGCCTCTATGGCTACACCTTC	CASSLPSLYGYTF
NA	TRBV5-1	TRBJ1-1	NA	TGCGCCAGCAGCGCGGACGGCTTGAACACTGAAGCTTTCTTT	CASSADGLNTEAFF
NA	TRBV3-1	TRBJ1-6	many	TGTGCCAGCAGCCAAACGGGGGCCTATAATTCACCCCTCCACTTT	CASSQTGAYNSPLHF